This T cell receptor (beta chain) stems from a study of T cells after yellow fever vaccination. The ends were cut back, 6 bases at V and 0 bases at J, with 15 bases in the middle. There are 15 residues in the CDR3. Germline values: CDR1 MNHEY, CDR2 SVGEGT. In this sample, this clonotype turned up once. TCRdb reanalysed the 5' RACE reads using MiXCR and keeps one entry per CDR3 protein. The repertoire holds approximately 69,000 distinct CDR3 sequences, with 5.5% to 7.5% as singletons. The sequences come from CD4+ T cells sorted from PBMCs, collected roughly 14 days after the first yellow fever vaccination. The sequence came from a man aged 18 to 35 who received the YFV17D yellow fever vaccine. The J gene is TRBJ2-7, the V gene TRBV6-2 or TRBV6-3; tentative D call: TRBD1 (6 bases). The CDR3 DNA reads TGTGCCAGCAGACCGACTCGGACAGACTCCTACGAGCAGTACTTC. Residues: CASRPTRTDSYEQYF.